This T cell receptor beta chain came from a study of blood T cell repertoires in COVID-19. The overall study: Sample material is recorded as cDNA or gDNA derived from T cells, B-cell-depleted T cells, or PBMCs.

Germline loops: CDR1 MRHNA, CDR2 SNTAGT. V was pared by 10 bases and J by 5 bases, with 7 bases between. CDR3 length: 10 residues. Here immunoSEQ multiplex PCR was the method, and the copy in TCRdb shows in-frame clones only, minus some. The sample carries roughly 430,000 clones, over 75% recorded once. The chain is built from TRBV6-4 and TRBJ2-3; no firm D call. The specimen was PBMCs or T cells enriched from blood (not recorded which). This clonotype was sampled from a woman aged 18-29 years who had been exposed to COVID-19. In DNA, the CDR3 is TGTGCCATCCGCGGAGATACGCAGTATTTT. Translated, it gives CAIRGDTQYF.